This is a list of T cell receptor beta chains from one sample in a study of T cell repertoires in cytomegalovirus infection. MiXCR, run by TCRdb on the reads, gives a single entry per CDR3 protein. The profile shows hundreds of thousands of distinct CDR3 sequences, around 6.6% of them singletons. The sequenced sample consisted of PBMCs. The receptors stem from a human donor in good health (CMV status not recorded). Some clones in this sample may be carry-over from other donors' samples. Both conserved end residues are trimmed from each CDR3.

CDR3 length: 13
J gene: TRBJ1-6
V gene: TRBV4-1
CDR3 protein: ASSQVLGANSPLH

CDR3 length: 15
J gene: TRBJ2-5
V gene: TRBV29-1
CDR3 protein: SVDRLAGGSFQETQY

CDR3 length: 11
J gene: TRBJ1-2
V gene: TRBV12-5
CDR3 protein: ASGLGSHRSYT

CDR3 length: 13
J gene: TRBJ2-2
V gene: TRBV9
CDR3 protein: ASSVGRGGTGELF

CDR3 length: 14
J gene: TRBJ1-5
V gene: TRBV12-3/TRBV12-4
CDR3 protein: ASSAHIGQGNQPQH

CDR3 length: 12
J gene: TRBJ1-1
V gene: TRBV7-3
CDR3 protein: ASSLSGPDTEAF

CDR3 length: 12
J gene: TRBJ2-2
V gene: TRBV6-2/TRBV6-3
CDR3 protein: ASALAGNTGELF

CDR3 length: 14
J gene: TRBJ2-3
V gene: TRBV7-8
CDR3 protein: ASSLRAGGIADTQY

CDR3 length: 17
J gene: TRBJ2-1
V gene: TRBV7-9
CDR3 protein: ASSLEPTGYPSQYNEQF

CDR3 length: 10
J gene: TRBJ2-1
V gene: TRBV14
CDR3 protein: ASSQLPNEQF

CDR3 length: 11
J gene: TRBJ1-1
V gene: TRBV29-1
CDR3 protein: SVEEVVNTEAF

CDR3 length: 12
J gene: TRBJ2-7
V gene: TRBV7-3
CDR3 protein: ASSVAPRDYEQY

CDR3 length: 16
J gene: TRBJ1-3
V gene: TRBV6-2/TRBV6-3
CDR3 protein: ASSYSAGQGPSGNTIY

CDR3 length: 13
J gene: TRBJ2-2
V gene: TRBV6-2/TRBV6-3
CDR3 protein: ASSYETENTGELF

CDR3 length: 13
J gene: TRBJ2-5
V gene: TRBV5-6
CDR3 protein: ASSLALAGGETQY

CDR3 length: 14
J gene: TRBJ1-6
V gene: TRBV7-2
CDR3 protein: ASSSRTGGGNSPLH

CDR3 length: 11
J gene: TRBJ1-4
V gene: TRBV20-1
CDR3 protein: SARQGLDEKLF

CDR3 length: 15
J gene: TRBJ1-3
V gene: TRBV6-2/TRBV6-3
CDR3 protein: ASRTREKGRSGNTIY

CDR3 length: 9
J gene: TRBJ1-2
V gene: TRBV4-2
CDR3 protein: ASSQEKGYT

CDR3 length: 13
J gene: TRBJ1-6
V gene: TRBV7-2
CDR3 protein: ASSNRQGYNSPLH

CDR3 length: 11
J gene: TRBJ1-2
V gene: TRBV5-1
CDR3 protein: ASSTGTAYGYT

CDR3 length: 12
J gene: TRBJ2-7
V gene: TRBV20-1
CDR3 protein: SARWSSGGTEQY

CDR3 length: 14
J gene: TRBJ1-2
V gene: TRBV7-2
CDR3 protein: ASSLGRRETNYGYT

CDR3 length: 9
J gene: TRBJ2-1
V gene: TRBV12-3/TRBV12-4
CDR3 protein: ASSLTDEQF

CDR3 length: 9
J gene: TRBJ2-3
V gene: TRBV7-9
CDR3 protein: ASSHLDTQY

CDR3 length: 15
J gene: TRBJ2-1
V gene: TRBV19
CDR3 protein: ASSIDGGGGAKGEQF

CDR3 length: 11
J gene: TRBJ1-1
V gene: TRBV6-1
CDR3 protein: ASHGRQESEAF

CDR3 length: 11
J gene: TRBJ1-1
V gene: TRBV7-2
CDR3 protein: ASSSTGRKEAF

CDR3 length: 14
J gene: TRBJ2-3
V gene: TRBV7-9
CDR3 protein: ASSLTGTAVTDTQY

CDR3 length: 11
J gene: TRBJ2-7
V gene: TRBV29-1
CDR3 protein: SVDSAGSYEQY

CDR3 length: 14
J gene: TRBJ2-1
V gene: TRBV7-2
CDR3 protein: ASSLASGGSYNEQF

CDR3 length: 11
J gene: TRBJ1-1
V gene: TRBV11-2
CDR3 protein: ATSSDRGTEAF

CDR3 length: 14
J gene: TRBJ2-7
V gene: TRBV28
CDR3 protein: ASSSQDSFTSYEQY

CDR3 length: 12
J gene: TRBJ1-2
V gene: TRBV7-2
CDR3 protein: ASSYDRVGYGYT

CDR3 length: 13
J gene: TRBJ2-7
V gene: TRBV7-2
CDR3 protein: ASSLEGAGSYEQY

CDR3 length: 10
J gene: TRBJ1-5
V gene: TRBV29-1
CDR3 protein: SVEVSGQPQH

CDR3 length: 13
J gene: TRBJ2-3
V gene: TRBV7-2
CDR3 protein: ASSLDRTGTDTQY

CDR3 length: 13
J gene: TRBJ1-1
V gene: TRBV7-9
CDR3 protein: ASSLTGTALSEAF

CDR3 length: 13
J gene: TRBJ2-2
V gene: TRBV7-2
CDR3 protein: ASSRSAGNTGELF

CDR3 length: 10
J gene: TRBJ2-7
V gene: TRBV6-5
CDR3 protein: ASSYEVYEQY

CDR3 length: 12
J gene: TRBJ1-5
V gene: TRBV20-1
CDR3 protein: SASSAGGNQPQH

CDR3 length: 12
J gene: TRBJ2-5
V gene: TRBV2
CDR3 protein: ASSDGGKGETQY

CDR3 length: 13
J gene: TRBJ2-5
V gene: TRBV10-3
CDR3 protein: AISTGETLQETQY

CDR3 length: 12
J gene: TRBJ2-1
V gene: TRBV7-2
CDR3 protein: ASSLSSRGNEQF

CDR3 length: 12
J gene: TRBJ2-3
V gene: TRBV29-1
CDR3 protein: SVGAGISTDTQY

CDR3 length: 12
J gene: TRBJ1-5
V gene: TRBV29-1
CDR3 protein: SVGAGQGNQPQH

CDR3 length: 11
J gene: TRBJ2-5
V gene: TRBV7-2
CDR3 protein: AGSPGLQETQY

CDR3 length: 15
J gene: TRBJ2-6
V gene: TRBV9
CDR3 protein: ASSPRQGFSGANVLT

CDR3 length: 10
J gene: TRBJ1-2
V gene: TRBV19
CDR3 protein: ASSSPGAGYT

CDR3 length: 13
J gene: TRBJ1-2
V gene: TRBV24-1
CDR3 protein: ATSDSGQTPGGYT

CDR3 length: 12
J gene: TRBJ1-3
V gene: TRBV20-1
CDR3 protein: SARAPYGGNTIY

CDR3 length: 13
J gene: TRBJ2-7
V gene: TRBV11-1
CDR3 protein: ASSLMTGDDYEQY